This T cell receptor beta chain derives from a study of CD8 T cells in Susac syndrome. The T cells that were sequenced for TCR beta were CD8+ and CD4+ cells from blood. TEMRA cells were FACS-enriched, with CD8+ and CD4+ T cells isolated negatively. An amount of RNA that ranged from roughly 0.45 to 1 ug was reverse transcribed with random hexamers. TCRdb re-called the immunoSEQ multiplex PCR reads with MiXCR, one entry per CDR3 protein. The table has a few hundred thousand distinct CDR3 sequences, just over 90% seen once. The CDR3 sequence is 15 residues long. V was trimmed by 1 base and J by 0 bases, leaving 10 bases between them.

The material sequenced was CD4+ T cells from PBMCs. The chain links TRBV12-3 or TRBV12-4 to TRBJ2-7; a weak D match, TRBD2 (6 bases). The source of this sequence is a human donor with multiple sclerosis. The CDR3 reads CASSLGSGHSYEQYF. The CDR3 coding sequence is TGTGCCAGCAGTTTAGGTAGCGGACACTCCTACGAGCAGTACTTC.